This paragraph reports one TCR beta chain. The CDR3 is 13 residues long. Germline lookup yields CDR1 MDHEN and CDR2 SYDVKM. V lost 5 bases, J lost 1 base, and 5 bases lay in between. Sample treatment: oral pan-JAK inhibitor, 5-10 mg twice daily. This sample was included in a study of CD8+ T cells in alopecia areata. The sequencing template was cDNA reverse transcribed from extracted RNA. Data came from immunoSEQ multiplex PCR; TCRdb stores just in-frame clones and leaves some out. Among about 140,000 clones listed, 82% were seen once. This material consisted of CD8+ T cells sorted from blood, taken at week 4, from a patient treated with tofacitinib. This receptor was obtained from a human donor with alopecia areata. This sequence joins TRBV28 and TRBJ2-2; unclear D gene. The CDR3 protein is CASSVLNTGELFF. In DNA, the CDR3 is TGTGCCAGCAGTGTTTTGAACACCGGGGAGCTGTTTTTT.